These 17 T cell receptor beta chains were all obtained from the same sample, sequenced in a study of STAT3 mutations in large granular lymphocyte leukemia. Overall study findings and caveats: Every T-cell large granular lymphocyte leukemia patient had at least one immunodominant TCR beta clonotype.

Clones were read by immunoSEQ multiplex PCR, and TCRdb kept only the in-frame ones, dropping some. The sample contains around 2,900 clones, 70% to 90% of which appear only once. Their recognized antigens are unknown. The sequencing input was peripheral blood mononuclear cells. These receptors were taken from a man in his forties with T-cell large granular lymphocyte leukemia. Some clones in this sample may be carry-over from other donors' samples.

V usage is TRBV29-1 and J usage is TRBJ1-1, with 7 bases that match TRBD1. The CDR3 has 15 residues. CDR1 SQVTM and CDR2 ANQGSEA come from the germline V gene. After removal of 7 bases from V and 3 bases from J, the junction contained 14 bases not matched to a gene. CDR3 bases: TGCAGCGCTGTACCGGGACAGTGGAGGGACACTGAAGCTTTCTTT. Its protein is CSAVPGQWRDTEAFF. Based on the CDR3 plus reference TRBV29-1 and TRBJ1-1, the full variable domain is SAVISQKPSRDICQRGTSLTIQCQVDSQVTMMFWYRQQPGQSLTLIATANQGSEATYESGFVIDKFPISRPNLTFSTLTVSNMSPEDSSIYLCSAVPGQWRDTEAFFGQGTRLTVV.

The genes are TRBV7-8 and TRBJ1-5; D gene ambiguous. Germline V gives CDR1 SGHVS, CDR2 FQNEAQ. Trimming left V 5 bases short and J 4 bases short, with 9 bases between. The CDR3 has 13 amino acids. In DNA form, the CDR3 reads TGTGCCAGCAGCCTGTTTGAGAATCAGCCCCAGCATTTT. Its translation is CASSLFENQPQHF.

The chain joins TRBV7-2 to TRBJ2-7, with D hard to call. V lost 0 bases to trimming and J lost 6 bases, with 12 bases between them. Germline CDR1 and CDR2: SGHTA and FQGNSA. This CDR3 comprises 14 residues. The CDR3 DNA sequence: TGTGCCAGCAGCTTAGCGCGCACCCGGGTCGAGCAGTACTTC. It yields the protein CASSLARTRVEQYF.

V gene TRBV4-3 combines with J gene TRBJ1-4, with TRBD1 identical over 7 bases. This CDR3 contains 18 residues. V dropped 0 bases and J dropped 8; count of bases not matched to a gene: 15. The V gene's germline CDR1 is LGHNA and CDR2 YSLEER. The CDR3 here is CASSQDSSLRQGGEKLFF. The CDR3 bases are TGCGCCAGCAGCCAAGATTCAAGTCTGAGACAGGGAGGGGAAAAACTGTTTTTT.

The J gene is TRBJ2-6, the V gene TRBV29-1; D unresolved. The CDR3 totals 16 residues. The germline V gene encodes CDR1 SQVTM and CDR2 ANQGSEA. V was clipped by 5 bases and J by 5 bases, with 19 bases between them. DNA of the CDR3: TGCAGCGTTTTGAACCCACTACAAAGTCGGGCCAACGTCCTGACTTTC. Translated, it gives CSVLNPLQSRANVLTF.

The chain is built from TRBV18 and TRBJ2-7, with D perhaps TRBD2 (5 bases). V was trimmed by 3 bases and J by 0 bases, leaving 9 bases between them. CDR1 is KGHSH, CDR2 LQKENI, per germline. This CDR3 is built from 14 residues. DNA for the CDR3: TGTGCCAGCTCACCCGGGGTGGGCTCCTACGAGCAGTACTTC. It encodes CASSPGVGSYEQYF.

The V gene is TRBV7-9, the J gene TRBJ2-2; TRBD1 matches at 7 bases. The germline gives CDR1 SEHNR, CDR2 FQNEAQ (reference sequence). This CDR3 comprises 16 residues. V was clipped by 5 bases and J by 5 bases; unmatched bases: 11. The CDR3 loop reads CASSLPDRAETGELFF. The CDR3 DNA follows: TGTGCCAGCAGCCTTCCCGACAGGGCGGAGACCGGGGAGCTGTTTTTT.

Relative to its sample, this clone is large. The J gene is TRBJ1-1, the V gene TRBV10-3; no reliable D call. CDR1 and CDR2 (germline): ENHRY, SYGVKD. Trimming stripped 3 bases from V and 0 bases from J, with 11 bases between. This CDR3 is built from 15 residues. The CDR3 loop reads CAISDITWLNTEAFF. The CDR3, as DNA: TGTGCCATCAGTGACATAACCTGGTTGAACACTGAAGCTTTCTTT.

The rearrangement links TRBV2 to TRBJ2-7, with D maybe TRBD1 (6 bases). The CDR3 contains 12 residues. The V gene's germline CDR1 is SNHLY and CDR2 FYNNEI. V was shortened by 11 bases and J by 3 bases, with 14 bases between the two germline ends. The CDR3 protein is CAGSDRRYEQYF. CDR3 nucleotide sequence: TGTGCCGGAAGCGACAGGCGCTACGAGCAGTACTTC.

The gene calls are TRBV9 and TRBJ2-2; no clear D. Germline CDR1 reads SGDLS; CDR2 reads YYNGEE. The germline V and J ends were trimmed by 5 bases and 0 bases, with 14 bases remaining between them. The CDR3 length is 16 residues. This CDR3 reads CASRPPGDTNTGELFF. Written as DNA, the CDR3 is TGTGCCAGCAGACCCCCCGGAGATACGAACACCGGGGAGCTGTTTTTT.

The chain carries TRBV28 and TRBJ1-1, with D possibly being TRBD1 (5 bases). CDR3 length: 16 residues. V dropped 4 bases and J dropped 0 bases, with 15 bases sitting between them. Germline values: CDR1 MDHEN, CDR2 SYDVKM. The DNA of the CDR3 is TGTGCCAGCAGTTCTCCGGGACGGCGCATGAACACTGAAGCTTTCTTT. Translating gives CASSSPGRRMNTEAFF.

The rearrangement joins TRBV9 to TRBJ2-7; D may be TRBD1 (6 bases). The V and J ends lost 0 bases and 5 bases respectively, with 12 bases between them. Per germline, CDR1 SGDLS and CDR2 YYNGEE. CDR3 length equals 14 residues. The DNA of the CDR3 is TGTGCCAGCAGCGTAGAGGGGGTCCAGGACGAGCAGTACTTC. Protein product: CASSVEGVQDEQYF.

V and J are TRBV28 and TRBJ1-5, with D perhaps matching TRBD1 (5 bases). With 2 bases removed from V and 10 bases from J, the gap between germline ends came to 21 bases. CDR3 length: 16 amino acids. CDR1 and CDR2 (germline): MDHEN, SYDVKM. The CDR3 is CASSLTGPGRGDPQHF. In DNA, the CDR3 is TGTGCCAGCAGTTTAACTGGTCCAGGGCGTGGTGACCCCCAGCATTTT.

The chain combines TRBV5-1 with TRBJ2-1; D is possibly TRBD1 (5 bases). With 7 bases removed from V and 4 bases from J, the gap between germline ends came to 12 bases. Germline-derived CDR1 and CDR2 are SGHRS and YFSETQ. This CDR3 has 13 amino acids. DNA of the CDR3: TGCGCCAGCCGAAAGGGGCCGTACAATGAGCAGTTCTTC. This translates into CASRKGPYNEQFF.

CDR3 sequence (DNA): TGTGCCAGCAGTAGGGTCTTCATTAACTATGGCTACACCTTC. It codes for CASSRVFINYGYTF. The chain has TRBV2 and TRBJ1-2, with D hard to call. The CDR3 loop spans 14 amino acids. Germline V gene data show CDR1 as SNHLY and CDR2 as FYNNEI. V dropped 5 bases and J dropped 1 base, with 11 bases sitting between them.

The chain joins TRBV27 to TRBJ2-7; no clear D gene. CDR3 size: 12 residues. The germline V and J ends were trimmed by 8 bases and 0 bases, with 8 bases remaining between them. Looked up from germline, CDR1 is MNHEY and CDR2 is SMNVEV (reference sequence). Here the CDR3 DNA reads TGTGCCAGCCATTCCAGCTCCTACGAGCAGTACTTC. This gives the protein CASHSSSYEQYF.

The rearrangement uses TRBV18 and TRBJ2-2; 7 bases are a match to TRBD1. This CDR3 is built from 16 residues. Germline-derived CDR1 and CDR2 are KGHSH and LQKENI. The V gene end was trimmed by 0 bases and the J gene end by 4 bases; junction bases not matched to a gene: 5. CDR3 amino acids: CASSPPTGTGTGELFF. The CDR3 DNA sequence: TGTGCCAGCTCACCACCGACAGGGACGGGCACCGGGGAGCTGTTTTTT.